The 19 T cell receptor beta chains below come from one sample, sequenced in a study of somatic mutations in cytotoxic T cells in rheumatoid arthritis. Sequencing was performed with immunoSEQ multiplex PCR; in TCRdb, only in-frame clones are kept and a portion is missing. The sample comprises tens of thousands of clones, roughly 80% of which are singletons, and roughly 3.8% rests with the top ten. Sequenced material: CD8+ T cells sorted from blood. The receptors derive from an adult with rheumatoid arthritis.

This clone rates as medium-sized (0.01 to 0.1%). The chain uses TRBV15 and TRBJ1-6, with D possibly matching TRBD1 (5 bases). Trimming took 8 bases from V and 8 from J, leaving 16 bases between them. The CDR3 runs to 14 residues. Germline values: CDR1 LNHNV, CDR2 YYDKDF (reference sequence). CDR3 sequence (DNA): TGTGCCACCTCCAACGCGGTGGGGCATTCACCCCTCCACTTT. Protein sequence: CATSNAVGHSPLHF.

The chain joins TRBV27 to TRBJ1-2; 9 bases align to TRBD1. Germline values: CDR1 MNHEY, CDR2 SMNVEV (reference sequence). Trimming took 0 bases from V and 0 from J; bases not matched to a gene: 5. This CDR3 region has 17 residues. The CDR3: CASSLSFRQGANYGYTF. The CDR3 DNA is TGTGCCAGCAGTTTATCCTTCCGACAGGGGGCTAACTATGGCTACACCTTC.

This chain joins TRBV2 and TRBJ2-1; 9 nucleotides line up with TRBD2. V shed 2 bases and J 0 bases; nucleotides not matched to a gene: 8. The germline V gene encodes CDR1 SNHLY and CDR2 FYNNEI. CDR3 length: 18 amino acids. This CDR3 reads CASSESGILAGSYNEQFF. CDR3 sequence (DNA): TGTGCCAGCAGTGAATCGGGGATACTAGCGGGCTCCTACAATGAGCAGTTCTTC.

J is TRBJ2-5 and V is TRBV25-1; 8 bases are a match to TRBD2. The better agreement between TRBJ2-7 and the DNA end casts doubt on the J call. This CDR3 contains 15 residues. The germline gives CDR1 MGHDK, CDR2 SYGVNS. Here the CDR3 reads CASSDVAGGIHEQYF. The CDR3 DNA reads TGTGCCAGCAGTGATGTTGCGGGGGGTATTCACGAGCAGTACTTC.

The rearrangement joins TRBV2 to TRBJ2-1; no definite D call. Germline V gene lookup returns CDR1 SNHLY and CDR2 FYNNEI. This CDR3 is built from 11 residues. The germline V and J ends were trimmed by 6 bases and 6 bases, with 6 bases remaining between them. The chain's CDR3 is CASSGANEQFF. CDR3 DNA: TGTGCCAGCAGCGGTGCCAATGAGCAGTTCTTC. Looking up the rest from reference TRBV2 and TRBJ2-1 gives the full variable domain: EPEVTQTPSHQVTQMGQEVILRCVPISNHLYFYWYRQILGQKVEFLVSFYNNEISEKSEIFDDQFSVERPDGSNFTLKIRSTKLEDSAMYFCASSGANEQFFGPGTRLTVL.

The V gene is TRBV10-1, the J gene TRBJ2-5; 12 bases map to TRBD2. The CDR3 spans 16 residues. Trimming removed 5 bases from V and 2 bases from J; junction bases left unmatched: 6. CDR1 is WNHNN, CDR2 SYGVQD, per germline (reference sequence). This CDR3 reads CASSSTSGGLQETQYF. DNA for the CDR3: TGCGCCAGCAGTTCGACTAGCGGGGGACTACAAGAGACCCAGTACTTC.

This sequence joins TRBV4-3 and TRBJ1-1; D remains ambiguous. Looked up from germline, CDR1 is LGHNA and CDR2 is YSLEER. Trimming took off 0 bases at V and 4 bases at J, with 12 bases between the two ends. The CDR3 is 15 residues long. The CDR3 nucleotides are TGCGCCAGCAGCCAAGACAGGATCCGGGGCACTGAAGCTTTCTTT. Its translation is CASSQDRIRGTEAFF.

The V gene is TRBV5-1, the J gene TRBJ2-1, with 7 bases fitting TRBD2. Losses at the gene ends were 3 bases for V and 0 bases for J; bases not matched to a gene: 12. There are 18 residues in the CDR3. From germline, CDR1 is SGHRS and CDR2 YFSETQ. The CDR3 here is CASSWGVGLLSSYNEQFF. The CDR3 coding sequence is TGCGCCAGCAGCTGGGGAGTGGGACTATTGAGCTCCTACAATGAGCAGTTCTTC.

This CDR3 is CASRLRHVGDQPQHF. CDR3 sequence (DNA): TGTGCAAGTCGCTTAAGACATGTAGGGGATCAGCCCCAGCATTTT. The V gene is TRBV12-2, the J gene TRBJ1-5; no check of the table's D call, TRBD1, against the DNA was made. TRBV12-2 is shown as a pseudogene. This CDR3 is built from 15 residues.

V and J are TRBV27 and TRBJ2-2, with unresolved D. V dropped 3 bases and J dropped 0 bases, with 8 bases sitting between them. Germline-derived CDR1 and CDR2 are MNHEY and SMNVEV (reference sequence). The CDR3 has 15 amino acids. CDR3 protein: CASSFQRPNTGELFF. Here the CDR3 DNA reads TGTGCCAGCAGTTTCCAGCGTCCGAACACCGGGGAGCTGTTTTTT.

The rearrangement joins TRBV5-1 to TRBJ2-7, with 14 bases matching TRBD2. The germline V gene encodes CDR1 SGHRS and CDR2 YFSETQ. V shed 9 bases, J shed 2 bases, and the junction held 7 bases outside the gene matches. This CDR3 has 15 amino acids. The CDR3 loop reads CATRPGLAGAYEQYF. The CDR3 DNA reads TGCGCCACCCGTCCGGGACTAGCGGGGGCCTACGAGCAGTACTTC.

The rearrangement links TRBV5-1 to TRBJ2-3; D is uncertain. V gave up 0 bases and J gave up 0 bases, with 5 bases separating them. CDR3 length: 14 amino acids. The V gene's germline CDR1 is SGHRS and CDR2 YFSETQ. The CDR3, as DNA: TGCGCCAGCAGCTTGGAAGGCAGCACAGATACGCAGTATTTT. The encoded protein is CASSLEGSTDTQYF.

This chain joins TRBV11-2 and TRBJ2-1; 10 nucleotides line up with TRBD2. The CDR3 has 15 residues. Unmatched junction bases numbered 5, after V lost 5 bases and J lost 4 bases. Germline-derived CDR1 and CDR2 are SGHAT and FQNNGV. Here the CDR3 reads CASSPLAGGYNEQFF. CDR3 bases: TGTGCCAGCAGCCCGTTAGCGGGGGGATACAATGAGCAGTTCTTC.

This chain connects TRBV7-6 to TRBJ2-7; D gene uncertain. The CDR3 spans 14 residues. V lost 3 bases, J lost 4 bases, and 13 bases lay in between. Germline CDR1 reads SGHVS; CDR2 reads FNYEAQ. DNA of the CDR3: TGTGCCAGCAGCTTCGGTGAGATCGAGTACGAGCAGTACTTC. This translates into CASSFGEIEYEQYF.

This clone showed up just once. The CDR3 loop reads CASSHLAGGPNEQFF. CDR3 nucleotides: TGTGCCAGCAGTCATCTAGCGGGGGGGCCCAATGAGCAGTTCTTC. The chain combines TRBV6-5 with TRBJ2-1; 12 positions match TRBD2. The germline CDR1 and CDR2 sequences are MNHEY and SVGAGI. With V trimmed by 5 bases and J by 6 bases, 5 bases remained unmatched. This CDR3 spans 15 amino acids.

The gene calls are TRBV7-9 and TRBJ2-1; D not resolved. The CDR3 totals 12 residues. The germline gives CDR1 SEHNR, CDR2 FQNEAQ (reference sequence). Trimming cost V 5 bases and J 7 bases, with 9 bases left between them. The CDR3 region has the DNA TGTGCCAGCAGCCGTTTAGGGAATGAGCAGTTCTTC. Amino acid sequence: CASSRLGNEQFF.

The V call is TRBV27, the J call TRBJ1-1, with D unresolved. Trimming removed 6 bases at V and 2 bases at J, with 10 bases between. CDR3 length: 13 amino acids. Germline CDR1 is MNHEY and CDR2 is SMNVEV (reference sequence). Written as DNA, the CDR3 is TGTGCCAGCAGCTTACAAGGTAACACTGAAGCTTTCTTT. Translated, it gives CASSLQGNTEAFF.

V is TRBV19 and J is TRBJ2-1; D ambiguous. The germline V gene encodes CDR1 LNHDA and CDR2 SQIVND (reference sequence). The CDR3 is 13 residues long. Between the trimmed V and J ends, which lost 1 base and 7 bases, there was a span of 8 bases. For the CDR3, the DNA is TGTGCCAGTAGTATAGGGGTTCGGAATGAGCAGTTCTTC. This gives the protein CASSIGVRNEQFF.

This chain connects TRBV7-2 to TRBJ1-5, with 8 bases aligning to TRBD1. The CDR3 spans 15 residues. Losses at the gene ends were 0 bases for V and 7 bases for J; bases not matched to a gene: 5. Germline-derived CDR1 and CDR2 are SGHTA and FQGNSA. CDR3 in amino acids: CASSLAGQGRQPQHF. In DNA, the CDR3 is TGTGCCAGCAGCTTAGCTGGACAGGGCAGGCAGCCCCAGCATTTT.